This T cell receptor (beta chain) was profiled in a study of T cell changes during pregnancy in multiple sclerosis. Generated by immunoSEQ multiplex PCR, the TCRdb table keeps only in-frame clones and is missing some. Of 55,000 or so clones listed, about nine tenths are singletons. The V gene lost 7 bases and the J gene lost 8 bases, with 18 bases spanning the gap. There are 14 residues in the CDR3. Germline assignment: CDR1 MDHEN and CDR2 SYDVKM. Specimen: CD4+ T cells from peripheral blood mononuclear cells, collected in the first trimester of pregnancy. The chain couples TRBV28 to TRBJ2-1; D perhaps matches TRBD2 (6 bases). This TCR was recovered from a female donor with multiple sclerosis, enrolled in a pregnancy study. CDR3: CASTWRGPHHEQFF. The CDR3 region has the DNA TGTGCCAGCACTTGGAGGGGACCGCATCATGAGCAGTTCTTC.